These 11 T cell receptor beta chains came from one sample sequenced in a study of radiotherapy plus CTLA-4 blockade in lung cancer. Profiled with immunoSEQ multiplex PCR; TCRdb holds only in-frame clones, not every one. This sample carries around 49,000 clones, roughly 84% of them seen once, and the ten largest clones take roughly a quarter. Sample: peripheral blood, taken from a patient treated with radiotherapy plus ipilimumab. Receptor source: a human donor with non-small cell lung cancer whose response to radiotherapy plus ipilimumab could not be evaluated.

The rearrangement links TRBV2 to TRBJ2-2; 7 nucleotides agree with TRBD2. V was clipped by 6 bases and J by 5 bases; unmatched bases: 3. The CDR3 runs to 13 residues. The germline V gene has CDR1 SNHLY and CDR2 FYNNEI. Here the CDR3 reads CASRPGGTGELFF. The CDR3 bases are TGTGCCAGCAGGCCGGGGGGTACCGGGGAGCTGTTTTTT.

This sequence joins TRBV10-1 and TRBJ1-5; 11 bases map to TRBD1. J gave up 2 bases and V 4 bases, and 4 bases lay outside the gene matches. Germline CDR1 is WNHNN and CDR2 is SYGVQD (reference sequence). The length of the CDR3 is 16 residues. CDR3 nucleotides: TGCGCCAGCAGTGGGACAGGGGGCTTTGGCAATCAGCCCCAGCATTTT. Its protein product is CASSGTGGFGNQPQHF.

This chain connects TRBV28 to TRBJ1-4; 7 bases are a match to TRBD1. Germline loops: CDR1 MDHEN, CDR2 SYDVKM. The J segment lost 5 bases and the V segment lost 4 bases, leaving 4 bases of the junction unmatched. The CDR3 runs to 14 residues. CDR3 region: CASSSTGRNEKLFF. In DNA, the CDR3 is TGTGCCAGCAGTTCGACAGGGCGAAATGAAAAACTGTTTTTT.

This clone was detected once. The CDR3 DNA is TGTGCCAGCAGCCATACCAGGACAGGGGGACTCTCAAATCAGCCCCAGCATTTT. This translates into CASSHTRTGGLSNQPQHF. The gene calls are TRBV7-9 and TRBJ1-5, with 10 bases that match TRBD1. The CDR3 length is 18 residues. Losses at the gene ends were 5 bases for V and 4 bases for J; bases not matched to a gene: 14. Germline loops: CDR1 SEHNR, CDR2 FQNEAQ (reference sequence).

The J gene is TRBJ1-2, the V gene TRBV5-1; TRBD1 matches at 8 bases. The CDR3 has 15 residues. Germline CDR1 SGHRS, CDR2 YFSETQ. Losses at the gene ends were 4 bases for V and 0 bases for J; bases not matched to a gene: 5. CDR3 in amino acids: CASSGDRQTNYGYTF. DNA for the CDR3: TGCGCCAGCAGCGGGGACAGGCAAACTAACTATGGCTACACCTTC.

Here the CDR3 reads CASSPIRDTLEQYF. CDR3 in DNA: TGTGCCAGCTCCCCCATCCGGGACACCTTAGAGCAGTACTTC. The gene calls are TRBV18 and TRBJ2-7, with D perhaps TRBD1 (6 bases). The CDR3 has 14 amino acids. Germline CDR1 is KGHSH and CDR2 is LQKENI. V shed 6 bases and J shed 7 bases, with 19 bases lying between them.

This chain uses TRBV28 with TRBJ2-2, with 7 bases aligning to TRBD1. This CDR3 comprises 14 residues. The junction had 7 bases not matched to a gene; V was cut back by 10 bases and J by 2 bases. From germline, CDR1 is MDHEN and CDR2 SYDVKM. The CDR3 region has the DNA TGTGCCATCATGACAGGGACCAACACCGGGGAGCTGTTTTTT. This codes for CAIMTGTNTGELFF.

This clone was counted once. The CDR3 is CASSLAENRFTEAFF. For the CDR3, the DNA is TGCGCCAGCAGCTTGGCCGAGAACAGGTTCACTGAAGCTTTCTTT. This rearrangement joins TRBV5-1 to TRBJ1-1; tentatively, D is TRBD1 (5 bases). The CDR3 runs to 15 residues. With 0 bases removed from V and 4 bases from J, the gap between germline ends came to 13 bases. CDR1 is SGHRS, CDR2 YFSETQ, per germline. Looking up the rest from reference TRBV5-1 and TRBJ1-1 gives the full variable domain: KAGVTQTPRYLIKTRGQQVTLSCSPISGHRSVSWYQQTPGQGLQFLFEYFSETQRNKGNFPGRFSGRQFSNSRSEMNVSTLELGDSALYLCASSLAENRFTEAFFGQGTRLTVV.

The chain recombines TRBV7-2 with TRBJ2-1; possibly TRBD1 for D (6 bases). The germline V gene encodes CDR1 SGHTA and CDR2 FQGNSA. V was cut by 5 bases and J by 6 bases, with 11 bases left in between. The CDR3 has 13 amino acids. DNA of the CDR3: TGTGCCAGCAGCCGTACAGGGATCAATGAGCAGTTCTTC. Its protein is CASSRTGINEQFF.

This chain uses TRBV28 with TRBJ1-6; unclear D gene. This CDR3 spans 12 amino acids. Germline assignment: CDR1 MDHEN and CDR2 SYDVKM. The V end was cut by 3 bases, the J end by 8 bases, with 5 bases between. The CDR3 protein is CASSLRDSPLHF. CDR3 coding DNA: TGTGCCAGCAGTTTGAGGGATTCACCCCTCCACTTT.

This chain joins TRBV6-1 and TRBJ1-5; 9 bases match TRBD1. Germline assignment: CDR1 MNHNS and CDR2 SASEGT. Germline trimming cut 4 bases from V and 6 bases from J; bases unmatched to any gene: 7. CDR3 length equals 15 residues. The CDR3 reads CASSVGGQGTQPQHF. CDR3 bases: TGTGCCAGCAGTGTAGGGGGACAGGGCACTCAGCCCCAGCATTTT.